The rows below give T cell receptor beta chains drawn from one sample of a study of blood T cell repertoires in COVID-19. Clones were sequenced by immunoSEQ multiplex PCR, and TCRdb holds only the in-frame ones, with some missing. The sample carries about 140,000 clones, roughly 80% recorded once. The specimen was peripheral blood. The receptors shown here come from a woman aged 50 to 60 with active or convalescent COVID-19. The CDR3 runs from the conserved cysteine through the conserved F or W. The D gene is left open where the match is weak. Clone size appears in some rows only: once, few, many, or a class for an expanded clone.

v_call: TRBV27
j_call: TRBJ1-2
clone_size: NA
d_call: NA
cdr3_aa: CASSLVSPGQIPYYGYTF
cdr3_nt: TGTGCCAGCAGCCTAGTGTCCCCCGGACAGATACCATACTATGGCTACACCTTC

v_call: TRBV29-1
j_call: TRBJ2-3
clone_size: NA
d_call: NA
cdr3_aa: CSVRVPGGTDTQYF
cdr3_nt: TGCAGCGTCCGAGTCCCAGGGGGCACAGATACGCAGTATTTT

v_call: TRBV27
j_call: TRBJ1-5
clone_size: NA
d_call: NA
cdr3_aa: CASSLSRFGNQPQHF
cdr3_nt: TGTGCCAGCAGTTTATCCAGATTCGGCAATCAGCCCCAGCATTTT

v_call: TRBV7-9
j_call: TRBJ1-1
clone_size: NA
d_call: NA
cdr3_aa: CASGTWGRHTEAFF
cdr3_nt: TGTGCCAGCGGAACATGGGGGCGCCACACTGAAGCTTTCTTT

v_call: TRBV4-2
j_call: TRBJ2-1
clone_size: NA
d_call: TRBD2
cdr3_aa: CASSQDPLGLSYNEQFF
cdr3_nt: TGTGCCAGCAGCCAAGACCCCCTGGGACTAAGCTACAATGAGCAGTTCTTC

v_call: TRBV5-8
j_call: TRBJ1-4
clone_size: NA
d_call: NA
cdr3_aa: CASSLRGNVGEKLFF
cdr3_nt: TGTGCCAGCAGCCTGCGGGGCAATGTGGGTGAAAAACTGTTTTTT

v_call: TRBV30
j_call: TRBJ2-5
clone_size: NA
d_call: NA
cdr3_aa: CATRLATQGTQYF
cdr3_nt: TGTGCCACGCGGCTAGCCACGCAAGGGACCCAGTACTTC

v_call: TRBV9
j_call: TRBJ1-4
clone_size: NA
d_call: TRBD1
cdr3_aa: CASSLRTGGVEKLFF
cdr3_nt: TGTGCCAGCAGCCTCCGGACAGGGGGAGTGGAAAAACTGTTTTTT

v_call: TRBV6-5
j_call: TRBJ1-2
clone_size: NA
d_call: NA
cdr3_aa: CASSYRGTSYGYTF
cdr3_nt: TGTGCCAGCAGTTACAGGGGTACTTCCTATGGCTACACCTTC

v_call: TRBV19
j_call: TRBJ1-6
clone_size: once
d_call: NA
cdr3_aa: CASSRAADNSPLHF
cdr3_nt: TGTGCCAGTAGTCGGGCAGCGGATAATTCACCCCTCCACTTT

v_call: TRBV6-6
j_call: TRBJ2-3
clone_size: few
d_call: NA
cdr3_aa: CASAGKGNTDTQYF
cdr3_nt: TGTGCCAGCGCAGGGAAGGGAAACACAGATACGCAGTATTTT

v_call: TRBV12-3/TRBV12-4
j_call: TRBJ1-1
clone_size: NA
d_call: NA
cdr3_aa: CASSLRGNTEAFF
cdr3_nt: TGTGCCAGCAGTTTGCGGGGAAACACTGAAGCTTTCTTT

v_call: TRBV6-5
j_call: TRBJ2-6
clone_size: NA
d_call: NA
cdr3_aa: CASSGSSGANVLTF
cdr3_nt: TGTGCCAGTAGCGGTAGCTCTGGGGCCAACGTCCTGACTTTC

v_call: TRBV5-1
j_call: TRBJ1-2
clone_size: NA
d_call: TRBD1
cdr3_aa: CASSFSGTEGYTF
cdr3_nt: TGCGCCAGCAGCTTCTCCGGGACAGAGGGCTACACCTTC

v_call: TRBV27
j_call: TRBJ2-2
clone_size: NA
d_call: TRBD2
cdr3_aa: CASSFGLAGITTSGELFF
cdr3_nt: TGTGCCAGCAGTTTCGGGCTAGCGGGAATCACAACGTCCGGGGAGCTGTTTTTT

v_call: TRBV30
j_call: TRBJ1-1
clone_size: NA
d_call: TRBD1
cdr3_aa: CAWSVGGQEDEAFF
cdr3_nt: TGTGCCTGGAGTGTAGGGGGACAGGAGGATGAAGCTTTCTTT

v_call: TRBV28
j_call: TRBJ1-2
clone_size: NA
d_call: TRBD1
cdr3_aa: CASSRLGQGGRGMDGYTF
cdr3_nt: TGTGCCAGCAGTCGACTCGGACAGGGCGGACGAGGGATGGATGGCTACACCTTC

v_call: TRBV5-1
j_call: TRBJ1-6
clone_size: NA
d_call: NA
cdr3_aa: CASSVSSPDNSPLHF
cdr3_nt: TGCGCCAGCAGCGTTTCTAGTCCGGATAATTCACCCCTCCACTTT

v_call: TRBV7-6
j_call: TRBJ2-1
clone_size: NA
d_call: TRBD2
cdr3_aa: CASSLLTGTSGGGEQFF
cdr3_nt: TGTGCCAGCAGTCTCCTAACCGGGACTAGCGGGGGCGGTGAGCAGTTCTTC

v_call: TRBV6-1
j_call: TRBJ1-5
clone_size: NA
d_call: TRBD1
cdr3_aa: CASSEADREGRRPQHF
cdr3_nt: TGTGCCAGCAGTGAAGCGGACAGGGAGGGTCGGCGGCCCCAGCATTTT

v_call: TRBV19
j_call: TRBJ1-1
clone_size: NA
d_call: TRBD1
cdr3_aa: CASHQGGVRGNTEAFF
cdr3_nt: TGTGCCAGTCACCAGGGGGGAGTAAGGGGTAACACTGAAGCTTTCTTT

v_call: TRBV7-9
j_call: TRBJ2-2
clone_size: NA
d_call: TRBD2
cdr3_aa: CASNNGLADYSNTGELFF
cdr3_nt: TGTGCCAGCAACAATGGACTAGCGGACTATTCGAACACCGGGGAGCTGTTTTTT

v_call: TRBV6-2/TRBV6-3
j_call: TRBJ2-7
clone_size: few
d_call: NA
cdr3_aa: CASSYFVGDPILYEQYF
cdr3_nt: TGTGCCAGCAGTTACTTTGTGGGAGACCCAATCCTCTACGAGCAGTACTTC

v_call: TRBV7-8
j_call: TRBJ2-7
clone_size: NA
d_call: TRBD1
cdr3_aa: CASSTSSRGLGEQYF
cdr3_nt: TGTGCCAGCAGCACCTCAAGCAGGGGGCTAGGCGAGCAGTACTTC

v_call: TRBV7-9
j_call: TRBJ2-3
clone_size: NA
d_call: TRBD2
cdr3_aa: CASSLLSGSVTDTQYF
cdr3_nt: TGTGCCAGCAGCCTGCTTAGCGGGAGTGTGACAGATACGCAGTATTTT

v_call: TRBV11-2
j_call: TRBJ1-5
clone_size: once
d_call: TRBD1
cdr3_aa: CASSLGPQTGAGNQPQHF
cdr3_nt: TGTGCCAGCAGCTTAGGCCCCCAGACAGGGGCCGGCAATCAGCCCCAGCATTTT

v_call: TRBV6-5
j_call: TRBJ2-7
clone_size: few
d_call: NA
cdr3_aa: CASRSSGESYEQYF
cdr3_nt: TGTGCCAGCAGAAGCTCGGGGGAATCCTACGAGCAGTACTTC

v_call: TRBV29-1
j_call: TRBJ2-5
clone_size: NA
d_call: TRBD2
cdr3_aa: CSVDSSGSSETQYF
cdr3_nt: TGCAGCGTTGACTCTAGCGGGAGCAGTGAGACCCAGTACTTC

v_call: TRBV18
j_call: TRBJ2-2
clone_size: NA
d_call: TRBD1
cdr3_aa: CASSLRTGGNTGELFF
cdr3_nt: TGTGCCAGCTCATTAAGGACAGGGGGCAACACCGGGGAGCTGTTTTTT

v_call: TRBV19
j_call: TRBJ1-6
clone_size: NA
d_call: NA
cdr3_aa: CASREGGLNSPLHF
cdr3_nt: TGTGCCAGTAGGGAGGGAGGCCTCAATTCACCCCTCCACTTT

v_call: TRBV7-9
j_call: TRBJ2-7
clone_size: NA
d_call: TRBD2
cdr3_aa: CASSLGSGRDEQYF
cdr3_nt: TGTGCCAGCAGCTTAGGAAGCGGGAGGGATGAGCAGTACTTC

v_call: TRBV30
j_call: TRBJ1-2
clone_size: NA
d_call: NA
cdr3_aa: CAWSEQAQGYTF
cdr3_nt: TGTGCCTGGAGCGAACAGGCACAGGGCTACACCTTC

v_call: TRBV29-1
j_call: TRBJ1-2
clone_size: NA
d_call: NA
cdr3_aa: CSVADGGEGYTF
cdr3_nt: TGCAGCGTTGCGGATGGAGGGGAAGGCTACACCTTC

v_call: TRBV9
j_call: TRBJ2-3
clone_size: NA
d_call: NA
cdr3_aa: CASSVGIPGADTQYF
cdr3_nt: TGTGCCAGCAGCGTAGGAATCCCAGGGGCCGATACGCAGTATTTT

v_call: TRBV5-1
j_call: TRBJ2-6
clone_size: NA
d_call: NA
cdr3_aa: CASSLETGGSGANVLTF
cdr3_nt: TGCGCCAGCAGCTTGGAGACCGGGGGCTCTGGGGCCAACGTCCTGACTTTC

v_call: TRBV30
j_call: TRBJ1-1
clone_size: few
d_call: NA
cdr3_aa: CAWRWRNTEAFF
cdr3_nt: TGTGCCTGGAGATGGAGGAACACTGAAGCTTTCTTT

v_call: TRBV19
j_call: TRBJ2-3
clone_size: once
d_call: NA
cdr3_aa: CASSPNTQYF
cdr3_nt: TGTGCCAGTAGCCCTAATACGCAGTATTTT

v_call: TRBV6-5
j_call: TRBJ1-1
clone_size: few
d_call: NA
cdr3_aa: CASSYQGRTEAFF
cdr3_nt: TGTGCCAGCAGTTACCAGGGTCGAACTGAAGCTTTCTTT